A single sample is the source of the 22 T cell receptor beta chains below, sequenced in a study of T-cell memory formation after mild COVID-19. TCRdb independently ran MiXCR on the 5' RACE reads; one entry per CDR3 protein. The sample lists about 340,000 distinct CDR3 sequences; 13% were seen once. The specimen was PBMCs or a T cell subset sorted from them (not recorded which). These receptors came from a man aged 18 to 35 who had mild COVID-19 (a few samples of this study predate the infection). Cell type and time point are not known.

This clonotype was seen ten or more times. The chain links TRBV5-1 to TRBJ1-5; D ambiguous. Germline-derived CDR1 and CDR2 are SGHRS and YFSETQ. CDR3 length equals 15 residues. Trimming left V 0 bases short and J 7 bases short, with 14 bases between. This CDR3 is CASSLAGEGGQPQHF. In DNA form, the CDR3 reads TGCGCCAGCAGCTTGGCCGGGGAAGGAGGGCAGCCCCAGCATTTT. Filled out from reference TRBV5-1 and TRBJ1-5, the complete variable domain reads KAGVTQTPRYLIKTRGQQVTLSCSPISGHRSVSWYQQTPGQGLQFLFEYFSETQRNKGNFPGRFSGRQFSNSRSEMNVSTLELGDSALYLCASSLAGEGGQPQHFGDGTRLSIL.

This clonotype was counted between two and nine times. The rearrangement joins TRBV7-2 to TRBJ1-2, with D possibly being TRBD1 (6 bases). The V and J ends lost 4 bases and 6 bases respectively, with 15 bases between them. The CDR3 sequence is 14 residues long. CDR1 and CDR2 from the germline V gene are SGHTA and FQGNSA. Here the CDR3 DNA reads TGTGCCAGCAGCTCTGGATTGACAGGAGATGGCTACACCTTC. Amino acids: CASSSGLTGDGYTF.

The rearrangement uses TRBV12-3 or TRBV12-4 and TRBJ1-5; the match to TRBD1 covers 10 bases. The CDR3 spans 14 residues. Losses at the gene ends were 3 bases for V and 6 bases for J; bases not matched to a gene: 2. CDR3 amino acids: CASSLTGGGQPQHF. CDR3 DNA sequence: TGTGCCAGCAGTTTGACAGGGGGCGGTCAGCCCCAGCATTTT.

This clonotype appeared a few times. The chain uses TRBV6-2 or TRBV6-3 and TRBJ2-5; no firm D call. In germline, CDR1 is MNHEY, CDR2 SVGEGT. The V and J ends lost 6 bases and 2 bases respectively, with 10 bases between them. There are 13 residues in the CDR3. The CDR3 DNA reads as TGTGCCAGCAGAAGTATGGTACAAGAGACCCAGTACTTC. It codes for CASRSMVQETQYF.

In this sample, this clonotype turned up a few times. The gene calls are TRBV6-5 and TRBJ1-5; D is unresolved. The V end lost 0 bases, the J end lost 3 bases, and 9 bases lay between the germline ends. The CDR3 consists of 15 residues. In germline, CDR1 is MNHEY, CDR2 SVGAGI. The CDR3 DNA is TGTGCCAGCAGTTACTCGGCGAATAACAATCAGCCCCAGCATTTT. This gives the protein CASSYSANNNQPQHF.

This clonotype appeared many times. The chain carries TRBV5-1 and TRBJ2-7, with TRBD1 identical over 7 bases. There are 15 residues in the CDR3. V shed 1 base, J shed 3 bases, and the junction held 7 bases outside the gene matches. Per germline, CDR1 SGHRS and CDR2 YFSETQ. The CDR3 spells CASSLKPGGLYEQYV. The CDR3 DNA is TGCGCCAGCAGCTTGAAGCCAGGGGGTCTCTACGAGCAGTACGTC.

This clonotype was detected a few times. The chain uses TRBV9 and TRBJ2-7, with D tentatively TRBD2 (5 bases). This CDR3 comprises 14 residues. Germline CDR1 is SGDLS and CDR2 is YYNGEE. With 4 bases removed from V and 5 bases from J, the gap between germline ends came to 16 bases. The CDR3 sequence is CASSPLGTSDEQYF. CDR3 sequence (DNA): TGTGCCAGCAGCCCCTTGGGCACTAGTGACGAGCAGTACTTC.

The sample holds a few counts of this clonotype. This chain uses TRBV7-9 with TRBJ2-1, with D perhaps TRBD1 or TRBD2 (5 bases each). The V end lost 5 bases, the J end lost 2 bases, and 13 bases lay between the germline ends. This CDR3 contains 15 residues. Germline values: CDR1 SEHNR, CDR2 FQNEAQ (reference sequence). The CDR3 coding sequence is TGTGCCAGCAGCCCGAGGGGATCTCCCTACAATGAGCAGTTCTTC. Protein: CASSPRGSPYNEQFF.

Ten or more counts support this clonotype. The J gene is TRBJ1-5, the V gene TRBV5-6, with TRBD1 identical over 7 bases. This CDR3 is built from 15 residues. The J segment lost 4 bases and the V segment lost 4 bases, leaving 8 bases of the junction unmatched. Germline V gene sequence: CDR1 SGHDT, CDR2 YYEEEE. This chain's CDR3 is CASSRDSGGNQPQHF. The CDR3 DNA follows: TGTGCCAGCAGCCGGGATTCAGGGGGGAATCAGCCCCAGCATTTT.

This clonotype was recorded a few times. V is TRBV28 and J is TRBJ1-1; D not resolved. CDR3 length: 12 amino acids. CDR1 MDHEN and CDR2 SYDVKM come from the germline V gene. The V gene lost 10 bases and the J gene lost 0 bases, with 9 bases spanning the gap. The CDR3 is CATVIMNTEAFF. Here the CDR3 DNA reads TGTGCCACCGTTATAATGAACACTGAAGCTTTCTTT.

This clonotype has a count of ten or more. CDR3 region: CASSYSGSGGETQYF. CDR3 bases: TGTGCCAGCAGTTACTCCGGGTCGGGAGGAGAGACCCAGTACTTC. The rearrangement links TRBV6-6 to TRBJ2-5, with 7 positions matching TRBD2. Germline CDR1 MNHNY, CDR2 SVGAGI (reference sequence). Unmatched junction bases numbered 5, after V lost 0 bases and J lost 4 bases. CDR3 size: 15 residues.

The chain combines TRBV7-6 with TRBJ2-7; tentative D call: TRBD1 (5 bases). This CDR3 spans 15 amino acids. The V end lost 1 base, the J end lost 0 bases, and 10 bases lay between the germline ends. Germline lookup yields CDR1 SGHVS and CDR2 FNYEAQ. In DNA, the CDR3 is TGTGCCAGCAGCTTAGATCCAGGGAACTCCTACGAGCAGTACTTC. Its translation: CASSLDPGNSYEQYF.

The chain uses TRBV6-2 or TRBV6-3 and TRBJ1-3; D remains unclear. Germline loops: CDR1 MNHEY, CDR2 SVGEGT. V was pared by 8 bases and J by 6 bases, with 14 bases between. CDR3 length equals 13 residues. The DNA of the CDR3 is TGTGCCAGCTATTTCCACGCAGCAAACACCATATATTTT. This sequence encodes CASYFHAANTIYF.

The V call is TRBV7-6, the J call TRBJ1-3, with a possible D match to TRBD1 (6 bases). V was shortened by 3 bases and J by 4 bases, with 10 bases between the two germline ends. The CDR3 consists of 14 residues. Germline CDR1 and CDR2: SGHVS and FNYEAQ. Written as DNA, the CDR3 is TGTGCCAGCAGCTTCGCAGGGGAAGGAAACACCATATATTTT. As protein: CASSFAGEGNTIYF. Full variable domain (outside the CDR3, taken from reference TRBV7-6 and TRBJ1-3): GAGVSQSPRYKVTKRGQDVALRCDPISGHVSLYWYRQALGQGPEFLTYFNYEAQQDKSGLPNDRFSAERPEGSISTLTIQRTEQRDSAMYRCASSFAGEGNTIYFGEGSWLTVV.

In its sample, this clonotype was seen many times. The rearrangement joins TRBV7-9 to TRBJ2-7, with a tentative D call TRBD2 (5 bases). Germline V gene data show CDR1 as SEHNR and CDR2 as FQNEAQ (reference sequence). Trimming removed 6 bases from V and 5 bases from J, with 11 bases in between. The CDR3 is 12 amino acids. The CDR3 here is CASSGGVHEQYF. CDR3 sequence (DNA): TGTGCCAGCAGTGGAGGAGTCCACGAGCAGTACTTC.

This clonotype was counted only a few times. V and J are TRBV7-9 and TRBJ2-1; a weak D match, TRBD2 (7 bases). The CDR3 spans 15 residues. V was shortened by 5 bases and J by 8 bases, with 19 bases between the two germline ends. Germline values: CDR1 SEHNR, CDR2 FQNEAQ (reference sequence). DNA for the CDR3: TGTGCCAGCAGCCCCAGAGGGGGAGGGGAGGATGAGCAGTTCTTC. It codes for CASSPRGGGEDEQFF.

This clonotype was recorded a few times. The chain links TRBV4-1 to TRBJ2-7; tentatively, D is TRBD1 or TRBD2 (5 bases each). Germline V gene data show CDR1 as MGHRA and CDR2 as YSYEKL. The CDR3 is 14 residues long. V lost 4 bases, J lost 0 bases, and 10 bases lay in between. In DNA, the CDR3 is TGCGCCAGCAGCCTACGGGACGGCTCCTACGAGCAGTACGTC. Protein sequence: CASSLRDGSYEQYV.

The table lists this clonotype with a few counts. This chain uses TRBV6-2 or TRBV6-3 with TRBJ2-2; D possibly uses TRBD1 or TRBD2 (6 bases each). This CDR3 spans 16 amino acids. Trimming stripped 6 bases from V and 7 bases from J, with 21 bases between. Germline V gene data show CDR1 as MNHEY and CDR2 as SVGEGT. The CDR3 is CASSPRGGAQIGELFF. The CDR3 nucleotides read TGTGCCAGCAGCCCCAGGGGCGGGGCGCAGATCGGGGAGCTGTTTTTT.

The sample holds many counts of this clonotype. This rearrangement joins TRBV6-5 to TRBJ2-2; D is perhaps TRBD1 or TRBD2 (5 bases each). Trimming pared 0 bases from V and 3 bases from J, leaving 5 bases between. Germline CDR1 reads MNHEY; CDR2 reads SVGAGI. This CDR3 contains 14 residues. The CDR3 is CASSYSGDTGELFF. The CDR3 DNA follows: TGTGCCAGCAGTTACTCGGGGGACACCGGGGAGCTGTTTTTT.

CDR3 in DNA: TGTGCCAGCGGTTTCACCGCCGGGACATTAGACTACGAGCAGTACTTC. Translating gives CASGFTAGTLDYEQYF. The chain combines TRBV21-1 with TRBJ2-7; the D segment call TRBD1 is taken from the table without a DNA check. TRBV21-1 is described as a pseudogene. CDR3 length: 16 residues.

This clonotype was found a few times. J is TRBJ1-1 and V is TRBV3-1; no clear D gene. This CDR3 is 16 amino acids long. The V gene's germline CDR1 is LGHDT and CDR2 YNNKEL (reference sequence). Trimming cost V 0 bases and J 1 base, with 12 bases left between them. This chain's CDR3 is CASSQDLRSENTEAFF. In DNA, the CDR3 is TGTGCCAGCAGCCAAGATCTGAGAAGCGAGAACACTGAAGCTTTCTTT. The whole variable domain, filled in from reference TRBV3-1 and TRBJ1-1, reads DTAVSQTPKYLVTQMGNDKSIKCEQNLGHDTMYWYKQDSKKFLKIMFSYNNKELIINETVPNRFSPKSPDKAHLNLHINSLELGDSAVYFCASSQDLRSENTEAFFGQGTRLTVV.

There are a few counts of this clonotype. CDR3 in amino acids: CASSDRGRNTGELFF. CDR3 nucleotide sequence: TGTGCCAGCTCAGACAGGGGCCGGAACACCGGGGAGCTGTTTTTT. This chain links TRBV18 with TRBJ2-2; TRBD1 matches at 8 bases. The CDR3 spans 15 residues. With 5 bases clipped from V and 1 base from J, the junction kept 3 bases outside the gene matches. CDR1 and CDR2 (germline): KGHSH, LQKENI.